These 7 T cell receptor beta chains were sequenced from one sample in a study of OX40 agonist ivuxolimab in advanced cancers. This table comes from immunoSEQ multiplex PCR, and its TCRdb copy is limited to in-frame clones, with some not included. Of about 82,000 clones listed, 70% to 90% were seen once; the top ten hold about 0.8%. The material sequenced was CD4+ or CD8+ T cells sorted from blood, taken in a trial of the OX40 agonist ivuxolimab. These receptors all come from an adult with an advanced solid tumor such as melanoma, head and neck, liver or kidney cancer.

CDR3 DNA sequence: TGCAGCGTTGGGGGACAGGGGGATACTGAAGCTTTCTTT. Residues: CSVGGQGDTEAFF. This chain joins TRBV29-1 and TRBJ1-1; the match to TRBD1 covers 11 bases. From germline, CDR1 is SQVTM and CDR2 ANQGSEA. The CDR3 has 13 amino acids. The J segment lost 5 bases and the V segment lost 4 bases, leaving 3 bases of the junction unmatched.

The chain employs TRBV18 and TRBJ2-1, with D hard to call. The germline V and J ends were trimmed by 3 bases and 5 bases, with 14 bases remaining between them. Germline V gene lookup returns CDR1 KGHSH and CDR2 LQKENI. CDR3 length: 15 residues. In DNA form, the CDR3 reads TGTGCCAGCTCACCTTCTACGTCAGCCCACAATGAGCAGTTCTTC. Translated: CASSPSTSAHNEQFF. Full variable domain (rest looked up from reference TRBV18 and TRBJ2-1): NAGVMQNPRHLVRRRGQEARLRCSPMKGHSHVYWYRQLPEEGLKFMVYLQKENIIDESGMPKERFSAEFPKEGPSILRIQQVVRGDSAAYFCASSPSTSAHNEQFFGPGTRLTVL.

The gene calls are TRBV28 and TRBJ1-1, with D perhaps matching TRBD1 (6 bases). The germline V and J ends were trimmed by 3 bases and 11 bases, with 19 bases remaining between them. The CDR3 is 14 residues long. Germline-derived CDR1 and CDR2 are MDHEN and SYDVKM. CDR3 residues: CASSLERTTRGAFF. The CDR3 region has the DNA TGTGCCAGCAGTTTGGAAAGGACTACGAGGGGGGCTTTCTTT.

CDR3 amino acids: CASSLQETQYF. CDR3 nucleotides: TGTGCCAGCAGCCTACAAGAGACCCAGTACTTC. The V and J genes are TRBV25-1 and TRBJ2-5; D remains ambiguous. The CDR3 runs 11 residues. V lost 6 bases and J 2 bases, leaving 4 bases between the germline ends. Germline values: CDR1 MGHDK, CDR2 SYGVNS.

The V call is TRBV5-6, the J call TRBJ2-3; 12 bases align to TRBD2. The germline gives CDR1 SGHDT, CDR2 YYEEEE. The CDR3 covers 16 residues. V was pared by 5 bases and J by 1 base, with 5 bases of the junction left unmatched. For the CDR3, the DNA is TGTGCCAGCAGGACTAGCGGGAGTCTACGCACAGATACGCAGTATTTT. Protein: CASRTSGSLRTDTQYF.

V and J are TRBV28 and TRBJ2-3, with 11 positions matching TRBD2. V lost 6 bases to trimming and J lost 1 base; unmatched junction nucleotides: 9. Germline-derived CDR1 and CDR2 are MDHEN and SYDVKM. The CDR3 consists of 17 residues. CDR3 in amino acids: CASRNPLAGGGTDTQYF. The DNA of the CDR3 is TGTGCCAGCAGAAACCCCCTAGCGGGAGGAGGCACAGATACGCAGTATTTT.

This sequence joins TRBV11-3 and TRBJ2-2; TRBD2 agrees at 11 bases. The CDR3 has 14 amino acids. The trim removed 5 bases at V and 7 bases at J, leaving 3 bases unmatched. In germline, CDR1 is SGHNT, CDR2 YENEEA. The CDR3 nucleotides read TGTGCCAGCAGCCCGACTAGCGGGATCGGGGAGCTGTTTTTT. Amino acids: CASSPTSGIGELFF.